This T cell receptor (beta chain) was recovered during a study of post-analysis software for immune sequencing data. Background on the study: Multiple sclerosis in the patients followed relapsing-remitting, secondary progressive and progressive-relapsing courses.

Study conclusions and caveats: TRBV5-6, TRBV5-1 and TRBV20-1 belonged to a set of about five TRBV segments that were more frequent in patients than controls. Strong co-clustering by F measure linked samples that shared a preparation batch. Diversity measured as normalized Chao1 was significantly lower in multiple sclerosis patients than in controls.

Unique molecular identifiers tagged the TCR beta cDNA libraries. With roughly 0.95 to 11 million T cells as the source, roughly 500,000 cDNA molecules resulted. TCRdb reprocessed the PCR reads with MiXCR, giving one entry per CDR3 protein. The sample holds approximately 660,000 distinct CDR3 sequences, 55% to 60% seen once. Notes on this clonotype: Its antigen is currently unknown.

The CDR3 extends over 13 amino acids. V was shortened by 1 base and J by 4 bases, with 8 bases between the two germline ends. The germline CDR1 and CDR2 sequences are SGHDT and YYEEEE. The V and J genes are TRBV5-6 and TRBJ1-2; maybe TRBD1 (5 bases). The clonotype originates from a girl aged 2-10 years with multiple sclerosis. The material sequenced was blood. CDR3 sequence: CASSLRDPYGYTF. The CDR3 DNA is TGTGCCAGCAGCTTGAGGGACCCCTATGGCTACACCTTC.